This T cell receptor (beta chain) was captured in a study of early T cells in non-severe SARS-CoV-2 infection. Overall study context: Chains were not paired, and sequencing was done on bulk RNA from unsorted whole blood. General observations from the study: Comparison of clonotypes with VDJdb favored anti-spike CD8 responses while missing private and CD4 specificities.

Researchers attached unique molecular identifiers to individual cDNA molecules. TCRdb re-called the 5' RACE reads with MiXCR, one entry per CDR3 protein. The sample carries roughly 30,000 distinct CDR3 sequences, 5.7% recorded once. Ten or more counts support this clonotype. As yet, its antigen is unknown. Sequenced sample: whole blood. This receptor was taken from an adult who was a healthcare worker with PCR-confirmed SARS-CoV-2 infection or an uninfected control (not recorded which).

CDR3 protein: CASRPVGWVNTEAFF. The CDR3 DNA follows: TGTGCCAGCAGACCCGTGGGTTGGGTGAACACTGAAGCTTTCTTT. The chain couples TRBV21-1 to TRBJ1-1. TRBV21-1 is a documented pseudogene. The length of the CDR3 is 15 residues.